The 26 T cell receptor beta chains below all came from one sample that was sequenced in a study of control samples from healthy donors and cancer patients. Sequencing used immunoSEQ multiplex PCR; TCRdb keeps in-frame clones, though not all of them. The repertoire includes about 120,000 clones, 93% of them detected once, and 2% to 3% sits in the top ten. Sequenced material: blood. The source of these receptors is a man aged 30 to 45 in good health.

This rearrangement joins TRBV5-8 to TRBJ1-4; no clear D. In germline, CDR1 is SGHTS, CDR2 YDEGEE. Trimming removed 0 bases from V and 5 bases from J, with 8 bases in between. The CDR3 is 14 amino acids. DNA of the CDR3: TGTGCCAGCAGCTTGGAAGTACTCAATGAAAAACTGTTTTTT. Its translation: CASSLEVLNEKLFF.

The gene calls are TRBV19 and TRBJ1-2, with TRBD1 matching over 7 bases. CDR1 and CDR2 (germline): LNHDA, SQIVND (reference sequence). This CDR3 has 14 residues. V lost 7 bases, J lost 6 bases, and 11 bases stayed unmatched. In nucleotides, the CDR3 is TGTGCCAGTAAAGTCGACAGGGCCGGGGATGGCTACACCTTC. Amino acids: CASKVDRAGDGYTF.

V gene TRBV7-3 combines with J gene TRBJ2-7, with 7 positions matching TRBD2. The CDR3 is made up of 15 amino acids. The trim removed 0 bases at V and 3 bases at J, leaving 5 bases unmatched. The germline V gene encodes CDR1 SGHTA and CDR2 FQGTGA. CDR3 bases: TGTGCCAGCAGCTTAACCCCAGCGGGGAGCTACGAGCAGTACTTC. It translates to CASSLTPAGSYEQYF. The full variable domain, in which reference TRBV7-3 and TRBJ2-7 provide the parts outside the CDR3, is GAGVSQTPSNKVTEKGKYVELRCDPISGHTALYWYRQSLGQGPEFLIYFQGTGAADDSGLPNDRFFAVRPEGSVSTLKIQRTERGDSAVYLCASSLTPAGSYEQYFGPGTRLTVT.

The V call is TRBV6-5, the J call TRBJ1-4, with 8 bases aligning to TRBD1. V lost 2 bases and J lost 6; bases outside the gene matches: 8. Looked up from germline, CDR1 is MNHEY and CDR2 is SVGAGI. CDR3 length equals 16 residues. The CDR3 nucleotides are TGTGCCAGCAGTTACCAGACAGGGGCTATTTATGAAAAACTGTTTTTT. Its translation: CASSYQTGAIYEKLFF.

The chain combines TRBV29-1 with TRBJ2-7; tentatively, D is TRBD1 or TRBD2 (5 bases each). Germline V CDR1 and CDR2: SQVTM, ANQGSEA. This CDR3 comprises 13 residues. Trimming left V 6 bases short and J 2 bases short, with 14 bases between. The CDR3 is CSVWDGRTYEQYF. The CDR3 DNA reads TGCAGCGTCTGGGACGGCCGAACCTACGAGCAGTACTTC.

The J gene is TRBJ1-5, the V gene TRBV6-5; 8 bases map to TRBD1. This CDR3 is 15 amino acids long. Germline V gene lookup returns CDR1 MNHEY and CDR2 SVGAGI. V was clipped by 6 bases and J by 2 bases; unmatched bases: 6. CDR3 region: CASRPGQGGNQPQHF. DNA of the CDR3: TGTGCCAGCAGACCCGGACAGGGTGGCAATCAGCCCCAGCATTTT.

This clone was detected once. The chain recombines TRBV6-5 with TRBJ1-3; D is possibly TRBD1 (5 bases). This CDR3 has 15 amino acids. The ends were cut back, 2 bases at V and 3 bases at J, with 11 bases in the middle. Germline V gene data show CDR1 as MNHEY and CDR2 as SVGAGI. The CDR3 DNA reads TGTGCCAGCAGTTACCGGTCAGGGAATGGAAACACCATATATTTT. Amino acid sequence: CASSYRSGNGNTIYF.

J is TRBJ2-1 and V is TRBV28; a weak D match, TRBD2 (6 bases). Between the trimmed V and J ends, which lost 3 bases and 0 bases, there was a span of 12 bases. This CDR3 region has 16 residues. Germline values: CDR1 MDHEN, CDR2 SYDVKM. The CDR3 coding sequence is TGTGCCAGCAGTTTCGAGCGGGCGAGCTCCTACAATGAGCAGTTCTTC. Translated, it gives CASSFERASSYNEQFF.

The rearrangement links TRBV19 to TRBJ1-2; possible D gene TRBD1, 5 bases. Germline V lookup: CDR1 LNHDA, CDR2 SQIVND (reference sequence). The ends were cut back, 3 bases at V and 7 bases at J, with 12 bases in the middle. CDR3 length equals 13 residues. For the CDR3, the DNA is TGTGCCAGTAGTATTACGGGGACGAGTGGCTACACCTTC. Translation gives CASSITGTSGYTF.

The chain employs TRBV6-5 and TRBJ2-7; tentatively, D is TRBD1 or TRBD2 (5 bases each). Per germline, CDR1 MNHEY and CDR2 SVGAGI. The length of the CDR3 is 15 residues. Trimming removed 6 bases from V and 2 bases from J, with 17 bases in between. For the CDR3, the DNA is TGTGCCAGCAGCAAGGGACGGACAACACCCTACGAGCAGTACTTC. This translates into CASSKGRTTPYEQYF.

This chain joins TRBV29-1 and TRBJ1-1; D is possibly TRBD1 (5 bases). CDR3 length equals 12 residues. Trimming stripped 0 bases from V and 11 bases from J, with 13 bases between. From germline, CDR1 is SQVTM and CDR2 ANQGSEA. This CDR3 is CSVEDGGTGAFF. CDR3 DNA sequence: TGCAGCGTTGAAGACGGGGGGACCGGGGCTTTCTTT.

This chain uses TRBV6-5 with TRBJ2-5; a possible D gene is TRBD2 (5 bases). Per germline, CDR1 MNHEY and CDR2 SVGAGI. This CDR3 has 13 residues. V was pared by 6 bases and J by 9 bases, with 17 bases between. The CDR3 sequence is CASRSSPLAAQYF. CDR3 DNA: TGTGCCAGCAGATCTAGCCCCTTGGCGGCCCAGTACTTC.

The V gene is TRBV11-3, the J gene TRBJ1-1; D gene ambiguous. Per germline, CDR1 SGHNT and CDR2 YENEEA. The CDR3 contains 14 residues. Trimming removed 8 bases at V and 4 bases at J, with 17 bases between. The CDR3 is CASYGPWFATEAFF. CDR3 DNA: TGTGCCAGCTACGGACCTTGGTTTGCCACTGAAGCTTTCTTT. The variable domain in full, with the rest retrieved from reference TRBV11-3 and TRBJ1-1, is EAGVVQSPRYKIIEKKQPVAFWCNPISGHNTLYWYLQNLGQGPELLIRYENEEAVDDSQLPKDRFSAERLKGVDSTLKIQPAELGDSAVYLCASYGPWFATEAFFGQGTRLTVV.

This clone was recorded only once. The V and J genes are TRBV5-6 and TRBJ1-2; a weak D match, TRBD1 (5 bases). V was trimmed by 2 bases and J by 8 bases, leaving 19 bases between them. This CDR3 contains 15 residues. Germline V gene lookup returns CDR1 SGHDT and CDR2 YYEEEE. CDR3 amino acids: CASSLSGPPPKGYTF. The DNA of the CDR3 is TGTGCCAGCAGCTTATCGGGACCCCCTCCGAAGGGCTACACCTTC.

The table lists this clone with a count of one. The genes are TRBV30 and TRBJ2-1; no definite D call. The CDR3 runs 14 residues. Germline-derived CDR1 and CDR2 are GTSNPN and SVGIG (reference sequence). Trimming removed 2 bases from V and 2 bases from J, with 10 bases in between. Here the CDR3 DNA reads TGTGCCTGGAGTTCTACGCATCCCTACAATGAGCAGTTCTTC. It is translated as CAWSSTHPYNEQFF. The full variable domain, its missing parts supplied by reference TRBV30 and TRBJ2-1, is SQTIHQWPATLVQPVGSPLSLECTVEGTSNPNLYWYRQAAGRGLQLLFYSVGIGQISSEVPQNLSASRPQDRQFILSSKKLLLSDSGFYLCAWSSTHPYNEQFFGPGTRLTVL.

CDR3 nucleotide sequence: TGTGCCAGCAGTGTCGGACAGATGAACACTGAAGCTTTCTTT. This codes for CASSVGQMNTEAFF. The rearrangement joins TRBV3-1 (or the pseudogene TRBV3-2) to TRBJ1-1, with D possibly TRBD1 on 6 matching bases. The V end was cut by 6 bases, the J end by 0 bases, with 11 bases between. The CDR3 is 14 amino acids. Germline V gives CDR1 LGHDT, CDR2 YNNKEL (reference sequence).

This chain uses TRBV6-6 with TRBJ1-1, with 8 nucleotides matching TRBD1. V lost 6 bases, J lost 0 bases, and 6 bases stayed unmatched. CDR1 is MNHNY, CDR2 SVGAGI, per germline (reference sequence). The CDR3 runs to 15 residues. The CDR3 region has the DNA TGTGCCAGCAGACTCCGGACAGGGTTGAACACTGAAGCTTTCTTT. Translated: CASRLRTGLNTEAFF.

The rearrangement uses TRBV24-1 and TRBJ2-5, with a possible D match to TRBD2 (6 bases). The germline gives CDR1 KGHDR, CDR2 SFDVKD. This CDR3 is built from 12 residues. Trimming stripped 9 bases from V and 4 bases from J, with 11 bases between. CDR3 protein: CATQGLGETQYF. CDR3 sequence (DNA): TGTGCCACCCAGGGACTCGGAGAGACCCAGTACTTC.

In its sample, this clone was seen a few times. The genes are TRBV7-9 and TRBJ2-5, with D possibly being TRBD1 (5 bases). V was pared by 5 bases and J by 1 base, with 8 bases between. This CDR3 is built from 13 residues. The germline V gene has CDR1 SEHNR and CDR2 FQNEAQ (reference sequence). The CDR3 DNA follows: TGTGCCAGCAGCGACAGTGCCCAAGAGACCCAGTACTTC. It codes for CASSDSAQETQYF.

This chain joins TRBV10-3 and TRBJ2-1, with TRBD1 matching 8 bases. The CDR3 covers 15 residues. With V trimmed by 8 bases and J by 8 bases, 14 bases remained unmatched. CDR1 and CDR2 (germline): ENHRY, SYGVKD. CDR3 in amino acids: CAISMAGQGAHEQFF. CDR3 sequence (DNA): TGTGCCATCTCGATGGCAGGACAGGGTGCCCATGAGCAGTTCTTC.

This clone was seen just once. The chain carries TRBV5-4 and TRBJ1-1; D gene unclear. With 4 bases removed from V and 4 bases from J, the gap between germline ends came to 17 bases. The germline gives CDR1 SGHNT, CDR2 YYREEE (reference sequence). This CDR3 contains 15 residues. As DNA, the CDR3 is TGTGCCAGCAGCGGAGAAGGACGGGTGGGCACTGAAGCTTTCTTT. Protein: CASSGEGRVGTEAFF. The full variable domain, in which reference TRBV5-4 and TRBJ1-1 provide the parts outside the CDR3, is ETGVTQSPTHLIKTRGQQVTLRCSSQSGHNTVSWYQQALGQGPQFIFQYYREEENGRGNFPPRFSGLQFPNYSSELNVNALELDDSALYLCASSGEGRVGTEAFFGQGTRLTVV.

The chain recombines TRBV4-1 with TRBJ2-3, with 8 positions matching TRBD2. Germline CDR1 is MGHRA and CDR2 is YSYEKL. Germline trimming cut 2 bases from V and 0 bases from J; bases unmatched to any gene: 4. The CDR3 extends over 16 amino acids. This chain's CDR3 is CASSQRGGASTDTQYF. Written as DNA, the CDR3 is TGCGCCAGCAGCCAACGGGGGGGGGCTAGCACAGATACGCAGTATTTT.

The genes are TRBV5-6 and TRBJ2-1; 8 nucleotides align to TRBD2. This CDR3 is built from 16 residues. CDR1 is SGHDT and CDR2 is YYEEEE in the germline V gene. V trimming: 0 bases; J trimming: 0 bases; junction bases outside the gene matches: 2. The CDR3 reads CASSLDSGASYNEQFF. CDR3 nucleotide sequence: TGTGCCAGCAGCTTGGATAGCGGGGCCTCCTACAATGAGCAGTTCTTC.

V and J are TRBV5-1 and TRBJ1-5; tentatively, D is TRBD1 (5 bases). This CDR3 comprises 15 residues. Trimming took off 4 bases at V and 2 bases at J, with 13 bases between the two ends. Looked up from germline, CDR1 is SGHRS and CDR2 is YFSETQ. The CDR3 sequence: CASSPDGAGNQPQHF. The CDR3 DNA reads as TGCGCCAGCAGCCCGGACGGGGCCGGCAATCAGCCCCAGCATTTT.

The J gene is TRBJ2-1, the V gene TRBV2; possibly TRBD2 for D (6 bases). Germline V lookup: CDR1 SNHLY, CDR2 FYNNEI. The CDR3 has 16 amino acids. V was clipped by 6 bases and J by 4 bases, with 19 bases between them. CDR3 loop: CASRMRPSGVYNEQFF. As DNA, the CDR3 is TGTGCCAGCAGAATGAGACCCTCGGGGGTTTACAATGAGCAGTTCTTC.

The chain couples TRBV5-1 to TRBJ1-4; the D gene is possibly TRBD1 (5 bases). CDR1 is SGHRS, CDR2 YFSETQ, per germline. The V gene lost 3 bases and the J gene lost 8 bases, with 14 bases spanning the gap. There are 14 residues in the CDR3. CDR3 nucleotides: TGCGCCAGCAGCTCGGGGGGACCGGAGGAAAAACTGTTTTTT. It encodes CASSSGGPEEKLFF. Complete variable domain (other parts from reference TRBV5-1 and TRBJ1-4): KAGVTQTPRYLIKTRGQQVTLSCSPISGHRSVSWYQQTPGQGLQFLFEYFSETQRNKGNFPGRFSGRQFSNSRSEMNVSTLELGDSALYLCASSSGGPEEKLFFGSGTQLSVL.